This T cell receptor (beta chain) was found in a study of blood T cell repertoires in COVID-19. Study in general: Donors in the United States, Italy and Spain gave samples during acute or convalescent COVID-19.

This clone was seen a single time. Residents of about two dozen US areas, aged about 18 to 95 years, made up the participants. Two consecutive negative NP/OP PCR tests, clearance, or resolved symptoms defined Cohort 3 recovery. How the authors handled the data: Reference gene primer amplification gave estimated nucleated cell counts. TCRdb's table, derived via immunoSEQ multiplex PCR, lists solely in-frame clones and lacks some. That table furnishes V, J and clone size, whereas the DNA furnished D and trimming. Seen here are some 390,000 clones, 85% to 90% observed once, and the top ten hold 1.5% to 2%. Germline V gene data show CDR1 as LNHDA and CDR2 as SQIVND (reference sequence). The V segment lost 4 bases and the J segment 2 bases; nucleotides outside the gene matches: 10. The CDR3 loop spans 17 amino acids.

The sample comprised PBMCs or T cells enriched from blood (not recorded which). The rearrangement links TRBV19 to TRBJ2-4; 8 bases agree with TRBD1. The TCR originated in a woman between 25 and 40 years old who had recovered from COVID-19. This CDR3 is CASSTVAGGRTKNIQYF. The CDR3 region has the DNA TGTGCCAGTAGTACGGTTGCAGGGGGCAGGACCAAAAACATTCAGTACTTC.